The rows below give T cell receptor beta chains drawn from one sample of a study of T-cell memory formation after mild COVID-19. One entry per CDR3 protein results from TCRdb running MiXCR on the 5' RACE reads. The sample records tens of thousands of distinct CDR3 sequences, 25% being singletons. The specimen sequenced was PBMCs or a T cell subset sorted from them (not recorded which). All receptors come from a man in his late teens or twenties who had mild COVID-19 (a few samples of this study predate the infection). Cell type and time point are not known. The CDR3 runs from the conserved cysteine through the conserved F or W. Fields, in order: clone size, J gene, D gene, V gene, CDR3 protein. D genes are given only for firm matches. Expanded clones are given a class, and other clones once, few, many or no size at all.

clone size: NA; J gene: TRBJ1-1; D gene: TRBD1; V gene: TRBV6-5; CDR3 protein: CASWGQLSYWKAFF
clone size: few; J gene: TRBJ2-1; D gene: TRBD1; V gene: TRBV4-3; CDR3 protein: CASSQDPPGGYYNEQFF
clone size: NA; J gene: TRBJ1-4; D gene: NA; V gene: TRBV5-1; CDR3 protein: CASSRTQTVQNEKLFF
clone size: NA; J gene: TRBJ2-1; D gene: NA; V gene: TRBV4-2; CDR3 protein: CASRSQYEQFF
clone size: NA; J gene: TRBJ2-1; D gene: TRBD1; V gene: TRBV7-3; CDR3 protein: CASSWDRVSYNEQFF
clone size: NA; J gene: TRBJ2-3; D gene: NA; V gene: TRBV7-8; CDR3 protein: CASSFGYGGWGTDTQYF
clone size: NA; J gene: TRBJ1-1; D gene: NA; V gene: TRBV6-6; CDR3 protein: CATLKGFSLNTEAFF
clone size: NA; J gene: TRBJ2-3; D gene: NA; V gene: TRBV20-1; CDR3 protein: CSALEQPGFTQYF
clone size: NA; J gene: TRBJ2-3; D gene: NA; V gene: TRBV20-1; CDR3 protein: CSAQDQGQSTDTQYF
clone size: NA; J gene: TRBJ2-2; D gene: TRBD2; V gene: TRBV15; CDR3 protein: CATSSLGLENTGELFF
clone size: NA; J gene: TRBJ2-3; D gene: NA; V gene: TRBV29-1; CDR3 protein: CSVVAGSTDTQYF
clone size: few; J gene: TRBJ1-2; D gene: NA; V gene: TRBV12-3/TRBV12-4; CDR3 protein: CASSSEGPQSYTF